The 13 T cell receptor beta chains reported below all come from one sample, sequenced in a study of blood T cell repertoires in COVID-19. The data were produced by immunoSEQ multiplex PCR, yet TCRdb's version contains in-frame clones alone and is incomplete. The profile shows 200,000 to 250,000 clones, around 86% of them singletons. The sample consisted of peripheral blood. These receptors came from a man aged 45 to 65 with acute or convalescent COVID-19.

This clone was detected only once. V is TRBV6-5 and J is TRBJ2-7, with D unclear. The CDR3 consists of 13 residues. The V and J ends lost 8 bases and 4 bases respectively, with 15 bases between them. In germline, CDR1 is MNHEY, CDR2 SVGAGI. The CDR3 here is CASFFVRSYEQYF. DNA of the CDR3: TGTGCCAGCTTCTTTGTGAGGAGTTACGAGCAGTACTTC.

This rearrangement joins TRBV7-8 to TRBJ1-1; 8 bases line up with TRBD1. CDR1 and CDR2 from the germline V gene are SGHVS and FQNEAQ. CDR3 length: 14 residues. Trimming removed 5 bases from V and 11 bases from J; junction bases left unmatched: 13. CDR3 amino acids: CASSGLTGEGDAFF. CDR3 coding DNA: TGTGCCAGCAGCGGTCTGACAGGGGAGGGCGACGCTTTCTTT.

This clone was counted a single time. V and J are TRBV9 and TRBJ2-1, with D maybe TRBD1 (7 bases). This CDR3 contains 15 residues. V was cut by 3 bases and J by 4 bases, with 14 bases left in between. The V gene's germline CDR1 is SGDLS and CDR2 YYNGEE. The CDR3 loop is CASSARQGLYNEQFF. DNA for the CDR3: TGTGCCAGCAGCGCCAGACAGGGACTTTACAATGAGCAGTTCTTC.

This clone was detected once. This chain connects TRBV7-3 to TRBJ2-2, with D perhaps matching TRBD1 (5 bases). Per germline, CDR1 SGHTA and CDR2 FQGTGA. This CDR3 has 16 amino acids. Trimming pared 2 bases from V and 1 base from J, leaving 11 bases between. The CDR3 spells CASSLYGQGNTGELFF. The DNA for the CDR3 is TGTGCCAGCAGCTTATACGGGCAGGGGAACACCGGGGAGCTGTTTTTT.

This clone was seen only a few times. The J gene is TRBJ1-3, the V gene TRBV18; D is possibly TRBD1 (5 bases). This CDR3 has 14 amino acids. Germline CDR1 KGHSH, CDR2 LQKENI. Trimming stripped 1 base from V and 4 bases from J, with 8 bases between. CDR3 bases: TGTGCCAGCTCACCACTTCGACAGGGAAACACCATATATTTT. It specifies CASSPLRQGNTIYF.

This rearrangement joins TRBV7-9 to TRBJ1-5, with TRBD1 matching 7 bases. The CDR3 totals 17 residues. With 5 bases clipped from V and 0 bases from J, the junction kept 10 bases outside the gene matches. CDR1 is SEHNR and CDR2 is FQNEAQ in the germline V gene (reference sequence). CDR3 DNA: TGTGCCAGCAGCCCAGGGGGGAATTGGGGTAGCAATCAGCCCCAGCATTTT. This sequence encodes CASSPGGNWGSNQPQHF.

In this sample, this clone turned up once. The chain has TRBV6-5 and TRBJ1-2; D is unclear. Trimming pared 10 bases from V and 3 bases from J, leaving 18 bases between. This CDR3 has 14 amino acids. Germline V gene lookup returns CDR1 MNHEY and CDR2 SVGAGI. CDR3 sequence reads: CANLLTVSDYGYTF. The DNA of the CDR3 is TGTGCCAACCTCCTAACGGTGTCGGACTATGGCTACACCTTC.

The rearrangement joins TRBV14 to TRBJ1-1; the match to TRBD1 covers 8 bases. The CDR3 loop spans 16 amino acids. CDR1 SGHDN and CDR2 FVKESK come from the germline V gene. The junction had 7 bases not matched to a gene; V was cut back by 1 base and J by 3 bases. As DNA, the CDR3 is TGTGCCAGCAGCCAAGTGACAGGGGTCTTCCACACTGAAGCTTTCTTT. This translates into CASSQVTGVFHTEAFF.

The chain links TRBV19 to TRBJ1-2; D may be TRBD1 (5 bases). The CDR3 contains 13 residues. Germline V CDR1 and CDR2: LNHDA, SQIVND (reference sequence). V was shortened by 7 bases and J by 8 bases, with 17 bases between the two germline ends. CDR3 coding DNA: TGTGCCAGTAACATGGGGGGAGAGAGCGGCTACACCTTC. Translation: CASNMGGESGYTF.

V and J are TRBV24-1 and TRBJ1-5, with D possibly being TRBD1 (5 bases). The V gene's germline CDR1 is KGHDR and CDR2 SFDVKD. CDR3 length equals 16 residues. V lost 0 bases to trimming and J lost 5 bases, with 13 bases between them. The CDR3 sequence: CATSDLWGRHHQPQHF. DNA of the CDR3: TGTGCCACCAGTGATTTGTGGGGCAGGCACCATCAGCCCCAGCATTTT.

The chain has TRBV6-4 and TRBJ1-2; TRBD1 matches at 9 bases. The CDR3 is 13 residues long. J lost 6 bases, V lost 6 bases, and 5 bases had no gene match. Germline V lookup: CDR1 MRHNA, CDR2 SNTAGT. The CDR3: CASRMGQGDGYTF. Written as DNA, the CDR3 is TGTGCCAGCAGGATGGGACAGGGAGATGGCTACACCTTC.

This rearrangement joins TRBV30 to TRBJ2-7; 7 nucleotides match TRBD1. Germline-derived CDR1 and CDR2 are GTSNPN and SVGIG (reference sequence). This CDR3 region has 16 residues. V shed 1 base and J 4 bases; nucleotides not matched to a gene: 13. Here the CDR3 reads CAWSGQGIGSSYEQYF. DNA of the CDR3: TGTGCCTGGAGTGGACAGGGAATCGGTTCTTCATACGAGCAGTACTTC.

The genes are TRBV5-1 and TRBJ2-7, with TRBD2 as a possible D gene (5 bases). The CDR3 is 13 residues long. The V end lost 4 bases, the J end lost 5 bases, and 13 bases lay between the germline ends. Germline V gene data show CDR1 as SGHRS and CDR2 as YFSETQ. In DNA form, the CDR3 reads TGCGCCAGCAGCCTGGCAGCGGCTAACGAGCAGTACTTC. This encodes CASSLAAANEQYF.